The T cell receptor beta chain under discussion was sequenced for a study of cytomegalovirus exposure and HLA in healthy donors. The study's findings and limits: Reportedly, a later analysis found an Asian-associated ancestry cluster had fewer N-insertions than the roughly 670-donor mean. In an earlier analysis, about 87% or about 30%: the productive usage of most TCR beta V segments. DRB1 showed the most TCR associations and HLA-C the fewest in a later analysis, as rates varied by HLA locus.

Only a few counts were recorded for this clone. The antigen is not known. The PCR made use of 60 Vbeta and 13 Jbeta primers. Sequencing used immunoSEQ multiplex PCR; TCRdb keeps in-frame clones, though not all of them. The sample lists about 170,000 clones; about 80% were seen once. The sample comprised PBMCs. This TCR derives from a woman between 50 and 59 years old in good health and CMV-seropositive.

The CDR3 here is CAWSPGQGGTEAFF. The CDR3 DNA reads TGTGCCTGGAGTCCGGGACAGGGAGGAACTGAAGCTTTCTTT. The rearrangement links TRBV30 to TRBJ1-1, with TRBD1 identical over 9 bases. The CDR3 loop spans 14 amino acids. Trimming removed 2 bases from V and 5 bases from J; junction bases left unmatched: 6. Germline values: CDR1 GTSNPN, CDR2 SVGIG (reference sequence).